This entry lists 14 T cell receptor beta chains sequenced from one sample in a study of blood T cell repertoires in COVID-19. Data came from immunoSEQ multiplex PCR; TCRdb stores just in-frame clones and leaves some out. The table has hundreds of thousands of clones, 89% seen once; the top ten hold around 0.95%. Sequencing input: peripheral blood. Receptors were obtained from a young man with COVID-19, enrolled during active disease.

The chain combines TRBV11-2 with TRBJ2-1; D remains unclear. Germline V lookup: CDR1 SGHAT, CDR2 FQNNGV. V dropped 2 bases and J dropped 5 bases, with 4 bases sitting between them. The CDR3 length is 12 residues. This CDR3 reads CASSLSHNEQFF. Here the CDR3 DNA reads TGTGCCAGCAGCTTAAGCCACAATGAGCAGTTCTTC.

This sequence joins TRBV7-8 and TRBJ2-1; D gene ambiguous. Germline CDR1 SGHVS, CDR2 FQNEAQ. The CDR3 consists of 14 residues. Trimming left V 1 base short and J 8 bases short, with 12 bases between. CDR3 coding DNA: TGTGCCAGCAGCTTAGTTCCGGGTCTCGATGAGCAGTTCTTC. The encoded protein is CASSLVPGLDEQFF.

J is TRBJ2-7 and V is TRBV2; D is perhaps TRBD1 (6 bases). Trimming shortened V by 4 bases and J by 5 bases, and 15 bases separated the two germline ends. From germline, CDR1 is SNHLY and CDR2 FYNNEI. This CDR3 spans 14 amino acids. Written as DNA, the CDR3 is TGTGCCAGCAGTGGGGGACACCTTCTAGACGAGCAGTACTTC. Its protein product is CASSGGHLLDEQYF.

The chain has TRBV6-5 and TRBJ2-7; D ambiguous. CDR1 is MNHEY and CDR2 is SVGAGI in the germline V gene. CDR3 size: 15 residues. V was clipped by 2 bases and J by 0 bases, with 11 bases between them. CDR3 residues: CASSYQTESSYEQYF. CDR3 DNA sequence: TGTGCCAGCAGTTACCAAACCGAGAGCTCCTACGAGCAGTACTTC.

This clone was counted a few times. This rearrangement joins TRBV10-2 to TRBJ2-7; 7 nucleotides line up with TRBD1. J gave up 3 bases and V 9 bases, and 2 bases lay outside the gene matches. CDR3 length: 11 residues. Germline-derived CDR1 and CDR2 are WSHSY and SAAADI. In nucleotides, the CDR3 is TGCGCCAGTCGACAGGGCTACGAGCAGTACTTC. Protein sequence: CASRQGYEQYF.

The CDR3 region is CATSESDLAGRETQYF. CDR3 nucleotide sequence: TGTGCCACCAGTGAGTCAGATCTAGCGGGGAGGGAGACCCAGTACTTC. The gene calls are TRBV24-1 and TRBJ2-5, with 9 bases fitting TRBD2. The CDR3 has 16 residues. J gave up 5 bases and V 4 bases, and 10 bases lay outside the gene matches. Germline assignment: CDR1 KGHDR and CDR2 SFDVKD.

This clone was seen a handful of times. The genes are TRBV7-2 and TRBJ2-7; TRBD2 matches 13 bases. This CDR3 comprises 15 residues. V gave up 5 bases and J gave up 4 bases; unmatched junction bases: 5. The V gene's germline CDR1 is SGHTA and CDR2 FQGNSA. CDR3 bases: TGTGCCAGCAGCGCACTAGCGGGGGGGACTTACGAGCAGTACTTC. This translates into CASSALAGGTYEQYF.

The chain combines TRBV6-4 with TRBJ2-7; 10 bases line up with TRBD2. V gave up 7 bases and J gave up 2 bases; unmatched junction bases: 5. The CDR3 spans 14 residues. Germline-derived CDR1 and CDR2 are MRHNA and SNTAGT. The CDR3 sequence is CASNPTSGTYEQYF. In DNA, the CDR3 is TGTGCCAGCAATCCTACTAGCGGGACCTACGAGCAGTACTTC.

The chain combines TRBV9 with TRBJ1-1; D is undetermined. The germline V and J ends were trimmed by 3 bases and 3 bases, with 9 bases remaining between them. Germline V lookup: CDR1 SGDLS, CDR2 YYNGEE. This CDR3 is 13 amino acids long. In DNA, the CDR3 is TGTGCCAGCAGCGCCCTCGGGGACACTGAAGCTTTCTTT. Protein: CASSALGDTEAFF.

In this sample, this clone turned up once. The chain is built from TRBV11-2 and TRBJ2-1, with 8 positions matching TRBD2. This CDR3 region has 17 residues. From germline, CDR1 is SGHAT and CDR2 FQNNGV. The V gene end was trimmed by 1 base and the J gene end by 5 bases; junction bases not matched to a gene: 10. The CDR3: CASSLVNERGIDNEQFF. The CDR3 DNA is TGTGCCAGCAGCTTAGTCAATGAGCGGGGGATAGACAATGAGCAGTTCTTC.

This chain uses TRBV21-1 with TRBJ1-5. TRBV21-1 is a recognized pseudogene. The length of the CDR3 is 18 residues. CDR3 region: CASSKVRVATFSNQPQHF. The CDR3, as DNA: TGTGCCAGCAGCAAAGTTCGGGTAGCGACTTTTAGCAATCAGCCCCAGCATTTT.

The count of this clone is one. V usage is TRBV29-1 and J usage is TRBJ1-1; the D gene is possibly TRBD1 (5 bases). The V end lost 4 bases, the J end lost 3 bases, and 6 bases lay between the germline ends. CDR1 and CDR2 from the germline V gene are SQVTM and ANQGSEA. The CDR3 runs 11 residues. CDR3 sequence (DNA): TGCAGCGTTGTCAGGGACACTGAAGCTTTCTTT. Translation gives CSVVRDTEAFF.

Regarding this clone: One end of the junction fails to match germline, which may point to a read error. Other DNA sequences of this sample code for an identical CDR3. The rearrangement uses TRBV18 and TRBJ2-5; D not resolved. Germline CDR1 reads KGHSH; CDR2 reads LQKENI. The CDR3 length is 13 residues. In nucleotides, the CDR3 is TGTGCCAGTTCACCGGCAGTCCAAGAGACCCAGTACTTC. Protein product: CASSPAVQETQYF.

The chain recombines TRBV6-5 with TRBJ1-2; TRBD1 agrees at 10 bases. The junction had 11 bases not matched to a gene; V was cut back by 6 bases and J by 7 bases. From germline, CDR1 is MNHEY and CDR2 SVGAGI. The CDR3 spans 15 residues. CDR3 bases: TGTGCCAGCAGAAAGGTCCGGGACAGGGGTTTTGGCTACACCTTC. Its translation: CASRKVRDRGFGYTF.